The next 26 T cell receptor beta chains were all read from a single sample in a study of brain T cells in children with intractable seizures. Time point described: blood from clinic visit 5 months post-surgery; TSC patient then seizure free. Data came from immunoSEQ multiplex PCR; TCRdb stores just in-frame clones and leaves some out. In the table there are a few hundred thousand clones, more than 85% of which are singletons. Sequenced here: peripheral blood, sampled approximately 5 months after surgery. The receptors originated from a boy younger than two with tuberous sclerosis and intractable seizures.

The chain recombines TRBV18 with TRBJ2-7; D call uncertain. The CDR3 has 12 residues. The ends were cut back, 2 bases at V and 7 bases at J, with 9 bases in the middle. Germline values: CDR1 KGHSH, CDR2 LQKENI. CDR3 protein: CASSPNLGEQYF. The CDR3 DNA follows: TGTGCCAGCTCACCAAATTTGGGGGAGCAGTACTTC.

The J gene is TRBJ2-7, the V gene TRBV18, with D possibly being TRBD1 or TRBD2 (5 bases each). The ends were cut back, 2 bases at V and 3 bases at J, with 11 bases in the middle. Per the germline V gene, CDR1 is KGHSH and CDR2 is LQKENI. The CDR3 spans 14 residues. The CDR3 region has the DNA TGTGCCAGCTCACCAGGAGGACAACACTACGAGCAGTACTTC. Protein: CASSPGGQHYEQYF.

The chain employs TRBV19 and TRBJ2-5; D is unresolved. Per germline, CDR1 LNHDA and CDR2 SQIVND (reference sequence). The CDR3 is 14 residues long. Trimming took off 7 bases at V and 0 bases at J, with 12 bases between the two ends. The CDR3 region has the DNA TGTGCCAGTACGGGCAGACCGTACCAAGAGACCCAGTACTTC. Its translation is CASTGRPYQETQYF.

This clone occurred once. The chain links TRBV5-4 to TRBJ2-3; TRBD2 might be the D (6 bases). The V gene's germline CDR1 is SGHNT and CDR2 YYREEE (reference sequence). The CDR3 sequence is 13 residues long. V lost 4 bases and J 10 bases, leaving 16 bases between the germline ends. The chain's CDR3 is CASSLSAGPPQYF. In nucleotides, the CDR3 is TGTGCCAGCAGCCTATCGGCGGGGCCCCCGCAGTATTTT.

This clone was found a few times. This chain links TRBV2 with TRBJ1-2; tentatively, D is TRBD1 (6 bases). This CDR3 region has 12 residues. Germline V gene data show CDR1 as SNHLY and CDR2 as FYNNEI. The germline V and J ends were trimmed by 11 bases and 6 bases, with 16 bases remaining between them. DNA of the CDR3: TGTGCCGCCGGTCGGGGGGCTGATGGCTACACCTTC. Protein product: CAAGRGADGYTF.

This sequence joins TRBV10-1 and TRBJ1-2; the match to TRBD1 covers 9 bases. This CDR3 is 15 amino acids long. Looked up from germline, CDR1 is WNHNN and CDR2 is SYGVQD (reference sequence). With 11 bases clipped from V and 5 bases from J, the junction kept 15 bases outside the gene matches. CDR3 nucleotides: TGCGCCCGCCCCGGGACAGGGCTGACCCGGTATGGCTACACCTTC. Translation gives CARPGTGLTRYGYTF.

The CDR3 sequence is CASSDTIYSYNEQFF. CDR3 sequence (DNA): TGTGCCAGCAGTGACACTATCTACTCCTACAATGAGCAGTTCTTC. This chain joins TRBV2 and TRBJ2-1; D remains ambiguous. CDR3 length: 15 amino acids. The germline V and J ends were trimmed by 3 bases and 0 bases, with 9 bases remaining between them. Looked up from germline, CDR1 is SNHLY and CDR2 is FYNNEI.

This chain joins TRBV7-2 and TRBJ2-7, with 10 nucleotides matching TRBD2. Trimming removed 5 bases from V and 2 bases from J; junction bases left unmatched: 6. The CDR3 runs to 15 residues. CDR1 and CDR2 (germline): SGHTA, FQGNSA. CDR3 DNA sequence: TGTGCCAGCAGCCCCCCAAGCGGGAGGGCCTACGAGCAGTACTTC. This codes for CASSPPSGRAYEQYF.

In this sample, this clone turned up once. The V call is TRBV24-1, the J call TRBJ2-5; 11 bases match TRBD1. Germline V gene sequence: CDR1 KGHDR, CDR2 SFDVKD. The CDR3 sequence is 15 residues long. Losses at the gene ends were 4 bases for V and 4 bases for J; bases not matched to a gene: 4. The CDR3 spells CATSDRDRGTETQYF. DNA of the CDR3: TGTGCCACCAGTGACAGGGACAGGGGGACAGAGACCCAGTACTTC.

The V gene is TRBV30, the J gene TRBJ1-2, with 8 bases identical to TRBD1. CDR3 length: 15 residues. CDR1 GTSNPN and CDR2 SVGIG come from the germline V gene (reference sequence). Trimming removed 2 bases from V and 3 bases from J; junction bases left unmatched: 8. This chain's CDR3 is CAWSTPEDRDYGYTF. CDR3 DNA: TGTGCCTGGAGTACTCCTGAGGACAGGGACTATGGCTACACCTTC.

This chain joins TRBV4-2 and TRBJ2-3; 7 positions agree with TRBD1. The ends lost 0 bases at V and 3 bases at J; junction bases unmatched: 6. This CDR3 is built from 16 residues. Per germline, CDR1 LGHNA and CDR2 YNFKEQ. The CDR3 loop reads CASSQEDRPGTDTQYF. In DNA, the CDR3 is TGTGCCAGCAGCCAAGAGGACAGGCCAGGTACAGATACGCAGTATTTT.

This clone showed up just once. V usage is TRBV7-3 and J usage is TRBJ2-1; 10 nucleotides agree with TRBD2. This CDR3 is 15 amino acids long. Unmatched junction bases numbered 5, after V lost 3 bases and J lost 6 bases. Germline V gene data show CDR1 as SGHTA and CDR2 as FQGTGA. CDR3 in amino acids: CASSFLAGDLNEQFF. In DNA form, the CDR3 reads TGTGCCAGCAGCTTTCTAGCGGGAGATCTCAATGAGCAGTTCTTC.

This clone was found many times. The chain joins TRBV24-1 to TRBJ1-1, with no clear D. The V gene lost 3 bases and the J gene lost 9 bases, with 7 bases spanning the gap. Germline-derived CDR1 and CDR2 are KGHDR and SFDVKD. This CDR3 contains 11 residues. The CDR3 DNA follows: TGTGCCACCAGTGATGCCACCCAAGCTTTCTTT. It translates to CATSDATQAFF.

The rearrangement links TRBV3-1 (or the pseudogene TRBV3-2) to TRBJ2-7; no firm D call. The CDR3 has 13 amino acids. Trimming pared 1 base from V and 5 bases from J, leaving 9 bases between. From germline, CDR1 is LGHDT and CDR2 YNNKEL (reference sequence). In DNA, the CDR3 is TGTGCCAGCAGCCAAGGTGTAGTCGACGAGCAGTACTTC. This encodes CASSQGVVDEQYF.

The chain joins TRBV27 to TRBJ1-4; tentative D call: TRBD1 (5 bases). Trimming stripped 5 bases from V and 5 bases from J, with 18 bases between. Germline lookup yields CDR1 MNHEY and CDR2 SMNVEV (reference sequence). The CDR3 consists of 16 residues. CDR3 in DNA: TGTGCCAGCAGTCCCCGACAGAGGTGGGGGAATGAAAAACTGTTTTTT. Its translation is CASSPRQRWGNEKLFF.

This clone showed up just once. A much larger clone differs by one base, so this may be a read error. The gene calls are TRBV5-6 and TRBJ2-7, with TRBD2 identical over 9 bases. V lost 2 bases to trimming and J lost 4 bases; unmatched junction nucleotides: 4. The CDR3 has 14 amino acids. Germline CDR1 is SGHDT and CDR2 is YYEEEE. CDR3 loop: CASSFGGGAYEQYF. The CDR3 nucleotides read TGTGCCAGCAGCTTTGGCGGGGGGGCGTACGAGCAGTACTTC.

The chain is built from TRBV7-2 and TRBJ2-2; D is possibly TRBD2 (5 bases). Germline CDR1 SGHTA, CDR2 FQGNSA. V was trimmed by 1 base and J by 7 bases, leaving 13 bases between them. The CDR3 loop spans 15 amino acids. The CDR3 bases are TGTGCCAGCAGCTTAGTACCGGACTCTGGCGGGGAGCTGTTTTTT. Encoded protein: CASSLVPDSGGELFF.

The chain is built from TRBV10-3 and TRBJ1-2; 7 nucleotides match TRBD1. This CDR3 is 12 amino acids long. V lost 7 bases, J lost 7 bases, and 6 bases stayed unmatched. Germline V gene sequence: CDR1 ENHRY, CDR2 SYGVKD. CDR3 residues: CAITHWTGGYTF. DNA of the CDR3: TGTGCCATCACCCATTGGACAGGTGGCTACACCTTC.

The J gene is TRBJ1-2, the V gene TRBV19; D gene ambiguous. CDR3 length equals 14 residues. The germline gives CDR1 LNHDA, CDR2 SQIVND (reference sequence). V dropped 4 bases and J dropped 0 bases, with 9 bases sitting between them. The CDR3 here is CASSRATSNYGYTF. CDR3 DNA sequence: TGTGCCAGTAGTAGGGCTACTTCTAACTATGGCTACACCTTC.

The rearrangement links TRBV7-3 to TRBJ1-1; a possible D gene is TRBD1 (5 bases). Germline assignment: CDR1 SGHTA and CDR2 FQGTGA. This CDR3 has 17 residues. Trimming cost V 2 bases and J 6 bases, with 22 bases left between them. The CDR3: CASSLVGLGDPPAEAFF. CDR3 DNA: TGTGCCAGCAGCTTAGTGGGTTTGGGGGACCCTCCCGCTGAAGCTTTCTTT.

The V and J genes are TRBV19 and TRBJ1-1; D call uncertain. CDR1 is LNHDA and CDR2 is SQIVND in the germline V gene (reference sequence). Trimming pared 6 bases from V and 4 bases from J, leaving 15 bases between. CDR3 length: 14 residues. CDR3 DNA: TGTGCCAGTAGGGAGGAGGGCGCGGTCACTGAAGCTTTCTTT. Its protein is CASREEGAVTEAFF.

This chain uses TRBV24-1 with TRBJ1-2; 11 bases are a match to TRBD1. Germline assignment: CDR1 KGHDR and CDR2 SFDVKD. The CDR3 runs 16 residues. The V gene end was trimmed by 4 bases and the J gene end by 3 bases; junction bases not matched to a gene: 6. This chain's CDR3 is CATSDSGQGADYGYTF. The CDR3, as DNA: TGTGCCACCAGTGACTCCGGACAGGGGGCTGACTATGGCTACACCTTC.

The chain uses TRBV29-1 and TRBJ1-2, with D unresolved. The CDR3 loop spans 13 amino acids. V dropped 3 bases and J dropped 0 bases, with 8 bases sitting between them. The germline V gene has CDR1 SQVTM and CDR2 ANQGSEA. The CDR3 bases are TGCAGCGTTGAGGAGTCAGCTAACTATGGCTACACCTTC. As protein: CSVEESANYGYTF.

The V and J genes are TRBV30 and TRBJ2-7; the match to TRBD1 covers 7 bases. Germline CDR1 GTSNPN, CDR2 SVGIG (reference sequence). The ends lost 3 bases at V and 6 bases at J; junction bases unmatched: 14. CDR3 length equals 15 residues. CDR3 in amino acids: CAWSRRDSSLGEQYF. In DNA, the CDR3 is TGTGCCTGGAGCCGCCGGGACAGTTCCTTGGGCGAGCAGTACTTC.

The chain combines TRBV30 with TRBJ1-4; D is perhaps TRBD1 (5 bases). The CDR3 is made up of 13 amino acids. Per the germline V gene, CDR1 is GTSNPN and CDR2 is SVGIG (reference sequence). The germline V and J ends were trimmed by 8 bases and 4 bases, with 14 bases remaining between them. This CDR3 is CAASRGINEKLFF. The DNA for the CDR3 is TGTGCCGCATCCCGGGGGATTAATGAAAAACTGTTTTTT.

The chain recombines TRBV7-2 with TRBJ1-2, with D hard to call. The germline CDR1 and CDR2 sequences are SGHTA and FQGNSA. The CDR3 contains 14 residues. Trimming removed 2 bases at V and 2 bases at J, with 9 bases between. For the CDR3, the DNA is TGTGCCAGCAGCTTATCTCGGGAAAACTATGGCTACACCTTC. It codes for CASSLSRENYGYTF.